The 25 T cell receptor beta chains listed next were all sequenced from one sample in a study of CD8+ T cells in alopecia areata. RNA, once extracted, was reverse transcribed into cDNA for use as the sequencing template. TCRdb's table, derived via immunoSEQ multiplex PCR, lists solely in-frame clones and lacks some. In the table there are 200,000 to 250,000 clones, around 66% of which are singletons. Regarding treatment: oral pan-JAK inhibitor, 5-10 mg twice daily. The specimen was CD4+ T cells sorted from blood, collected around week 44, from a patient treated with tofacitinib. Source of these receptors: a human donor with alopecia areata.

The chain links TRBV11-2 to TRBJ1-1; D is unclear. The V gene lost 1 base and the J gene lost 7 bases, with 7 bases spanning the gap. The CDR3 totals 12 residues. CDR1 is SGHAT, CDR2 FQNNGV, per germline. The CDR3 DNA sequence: TGTGCCAGCAGCTTAGGGCAGAGTGAAGCTTTCTTT. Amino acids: CASSLGQSEAFF. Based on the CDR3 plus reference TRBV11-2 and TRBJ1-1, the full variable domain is EAGVAQSPRYKIIEKRQSVAFWCNPISGHATLYWYQQILGQGPKLLIQFQNNGVVDDSQLPKDRFSAERLKGVDSTLKIQPAKLEDSAVYLCASSLGQSEAFFGQGTRLTVV.

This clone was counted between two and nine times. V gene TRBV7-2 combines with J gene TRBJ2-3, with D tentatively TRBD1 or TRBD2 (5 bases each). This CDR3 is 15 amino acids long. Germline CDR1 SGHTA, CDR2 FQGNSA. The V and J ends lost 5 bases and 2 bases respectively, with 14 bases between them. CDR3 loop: CASSLSGDPTDTQYF. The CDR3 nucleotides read TGTGCCAGCAGCCTTAGTGGGGACCCCACAGATACGCAGTATTTT.

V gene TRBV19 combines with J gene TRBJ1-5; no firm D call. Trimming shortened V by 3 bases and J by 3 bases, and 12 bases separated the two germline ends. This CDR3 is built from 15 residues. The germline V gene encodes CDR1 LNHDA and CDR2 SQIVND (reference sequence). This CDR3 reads CASSIGHEFNQPQHF. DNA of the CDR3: TGTGCCAGTAGTATTGGTCACGAATTCAATCAGCCCCAGCATTTT.

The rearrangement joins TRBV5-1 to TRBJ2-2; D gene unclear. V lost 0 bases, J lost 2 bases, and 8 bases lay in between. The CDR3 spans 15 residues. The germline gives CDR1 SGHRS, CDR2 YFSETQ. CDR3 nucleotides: TGCGCCAGCAGCTTGGGGGTCATTAACACCGGGGAGCTGTTTTTT. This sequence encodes CASSLGVINTGELFF.

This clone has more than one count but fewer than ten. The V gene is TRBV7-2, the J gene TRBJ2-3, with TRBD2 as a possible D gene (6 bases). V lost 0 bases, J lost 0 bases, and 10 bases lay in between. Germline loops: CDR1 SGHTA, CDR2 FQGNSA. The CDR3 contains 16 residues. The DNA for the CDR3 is TGTGCCAGCAGCTTAGCGTTAGGGACTAGCACAGATACGCAGTATTTT. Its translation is CASSLALGTSTDTQYF.

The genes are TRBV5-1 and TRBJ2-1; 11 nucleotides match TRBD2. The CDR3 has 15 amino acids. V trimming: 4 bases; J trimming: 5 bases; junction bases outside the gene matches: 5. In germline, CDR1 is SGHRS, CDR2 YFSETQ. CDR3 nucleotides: TGCGCCAGCAGCATAGCGGGGGGGTTCCACAATGAGCAGTTCTTC. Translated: CASSIAGGFHNEQFF.

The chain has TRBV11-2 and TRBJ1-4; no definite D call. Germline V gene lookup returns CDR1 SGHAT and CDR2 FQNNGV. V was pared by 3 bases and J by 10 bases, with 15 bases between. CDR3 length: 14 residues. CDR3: CASSFAGQGRKLFF. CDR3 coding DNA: TGTGCCAGCAGCTTCGCTGGGCAAGGTCGAAAACTGTTTTTT. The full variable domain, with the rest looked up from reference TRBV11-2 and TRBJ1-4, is EAGVAQSPRYKIIEKRQSVAFWCNPISGHATLYWYQQILGQGPKLLIQFQNNGVVDDSQLPKDRFSAERLKGVDSTLKIQPAKLEDSAVYLCASSFAGQGRKLFFGSGTQLSVL.

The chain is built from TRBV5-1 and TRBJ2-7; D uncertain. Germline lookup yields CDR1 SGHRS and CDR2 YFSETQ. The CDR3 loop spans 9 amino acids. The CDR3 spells CASKGNFQV. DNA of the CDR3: TGCGCCAGCAAGGGAAATTTCCAGGTC.

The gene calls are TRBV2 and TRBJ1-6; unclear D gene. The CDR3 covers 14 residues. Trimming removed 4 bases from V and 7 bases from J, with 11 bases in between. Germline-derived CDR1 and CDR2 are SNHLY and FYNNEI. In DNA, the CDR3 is TGTGCCAGCAGTGGGATCATAGAGAATTCACCCCTCCACTTT. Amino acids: CASSGIIENSPLHF.

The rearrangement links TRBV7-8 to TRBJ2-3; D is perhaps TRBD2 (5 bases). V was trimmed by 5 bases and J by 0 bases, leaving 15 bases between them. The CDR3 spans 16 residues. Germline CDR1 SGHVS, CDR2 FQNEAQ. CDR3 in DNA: TGTGCCAGCAGCCCAATTAGGCGGGCAAGCACAGATACGCAGTATTTT. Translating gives CASSPIRRASTDTQYF.

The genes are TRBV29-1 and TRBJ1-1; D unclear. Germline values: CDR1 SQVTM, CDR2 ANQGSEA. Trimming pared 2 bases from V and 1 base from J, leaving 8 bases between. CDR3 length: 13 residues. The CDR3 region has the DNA TGCAGCGTTGAAAGGGCAGCGAACACTGAAGCTTTCTTT. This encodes CSVERAANTEAFF.

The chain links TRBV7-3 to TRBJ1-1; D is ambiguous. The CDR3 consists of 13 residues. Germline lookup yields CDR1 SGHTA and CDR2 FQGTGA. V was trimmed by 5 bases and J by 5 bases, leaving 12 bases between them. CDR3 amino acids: CASSPRVDTEAFF. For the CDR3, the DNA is TGTGCCAGCAGCCCCCGGGTCGATACTGAAGCTTTCTTT.

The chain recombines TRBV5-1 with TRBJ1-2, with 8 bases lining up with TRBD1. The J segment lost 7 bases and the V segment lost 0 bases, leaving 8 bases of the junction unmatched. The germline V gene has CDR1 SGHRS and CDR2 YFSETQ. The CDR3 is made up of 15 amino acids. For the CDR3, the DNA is TGCGCCAGCAGCTTGGAAGGACAGGGATCGAGTGGCTACACCTTC. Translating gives CASSLEGQGSSGYTF.

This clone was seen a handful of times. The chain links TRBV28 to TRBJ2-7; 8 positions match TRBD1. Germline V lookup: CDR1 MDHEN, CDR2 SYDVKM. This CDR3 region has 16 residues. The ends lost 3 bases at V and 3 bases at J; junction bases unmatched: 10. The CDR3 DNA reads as TGTGCCAGCAGTTTGTTTCACTCCGGGACAGGCTACGAGCAGTACTTC. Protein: CASSLFHSGTGYEQYF.

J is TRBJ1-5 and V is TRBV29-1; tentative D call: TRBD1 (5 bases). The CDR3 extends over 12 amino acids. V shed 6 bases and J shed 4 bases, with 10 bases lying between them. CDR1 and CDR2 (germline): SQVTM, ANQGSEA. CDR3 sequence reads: CSVRWGNQPQHF. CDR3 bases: TGCAGCGTGCGTTGGGGGAATCAGCCCCAGCATTTT. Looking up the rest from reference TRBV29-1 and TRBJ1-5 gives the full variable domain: SAVISQKPSRDICQRGTSLTIQCQVDSQVTMMFWYRQQPGQSLTLIATANQGSEATYESGFVIDKFPISRPNLTFSTLTVSNMSPEDSSIYLCSVRWGNQPQHFGDGTRLSIL.

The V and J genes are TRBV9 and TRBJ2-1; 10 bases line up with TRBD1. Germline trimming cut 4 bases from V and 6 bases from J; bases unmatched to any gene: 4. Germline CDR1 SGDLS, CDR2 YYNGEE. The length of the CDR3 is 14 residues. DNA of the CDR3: TGTGCCAGCAGCTCCAGACAGGGGGCCAATGAGCAGTTCTTC. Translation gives CASSSRQGANEQFF.

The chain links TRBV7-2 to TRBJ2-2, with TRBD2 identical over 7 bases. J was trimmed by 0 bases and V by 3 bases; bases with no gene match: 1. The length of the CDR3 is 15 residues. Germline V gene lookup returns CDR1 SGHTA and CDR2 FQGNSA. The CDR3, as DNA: TGTGCCAGCAGCTTTGCGGGGGCGAACACCGGGGAGCTGTTTTTT. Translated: CASSFAGANTGELFF.

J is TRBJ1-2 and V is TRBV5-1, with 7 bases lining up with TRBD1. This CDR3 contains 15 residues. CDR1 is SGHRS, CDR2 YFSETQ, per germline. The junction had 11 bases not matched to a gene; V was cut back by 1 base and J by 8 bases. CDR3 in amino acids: CASSLWQGEEEGYTF. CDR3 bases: TGCGCCAGCAGCTTGTGGCAGGGGGAGGAAGAGGGCTACACCTTC.

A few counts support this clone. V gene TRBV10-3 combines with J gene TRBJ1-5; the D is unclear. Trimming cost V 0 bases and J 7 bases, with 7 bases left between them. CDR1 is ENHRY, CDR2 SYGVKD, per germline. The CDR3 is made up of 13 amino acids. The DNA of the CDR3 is TGTGCCATCAGTGAGTCGGGAGGGCAGCCCCAGCATTTT. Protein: CAISESGGQPQHF.

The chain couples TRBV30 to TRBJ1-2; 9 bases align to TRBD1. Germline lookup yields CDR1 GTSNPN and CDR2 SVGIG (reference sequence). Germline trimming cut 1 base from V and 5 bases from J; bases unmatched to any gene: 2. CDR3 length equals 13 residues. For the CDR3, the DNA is TGTGCCTGGAGTGGAGGACAGGGGTATGGCTACACCTTC. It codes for CAWSGGQGYGYTF.

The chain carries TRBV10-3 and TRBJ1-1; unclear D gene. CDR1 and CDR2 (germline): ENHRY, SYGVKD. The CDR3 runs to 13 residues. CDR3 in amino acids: CAAQSRSSTEAFF. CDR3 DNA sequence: TGTGCGGCCCAATCGAGGTCCAGCACTGAAGCTTTCTTT.

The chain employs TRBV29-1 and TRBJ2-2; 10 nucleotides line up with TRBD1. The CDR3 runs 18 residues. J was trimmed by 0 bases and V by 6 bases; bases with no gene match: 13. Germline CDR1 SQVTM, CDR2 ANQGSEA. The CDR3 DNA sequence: TGCAGCGTCCGGGCCATAAACGACAGGGGGCCGAACACCGGGGAGCTGTTTTTT. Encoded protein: CSVRAINDRGPNTGELFF.

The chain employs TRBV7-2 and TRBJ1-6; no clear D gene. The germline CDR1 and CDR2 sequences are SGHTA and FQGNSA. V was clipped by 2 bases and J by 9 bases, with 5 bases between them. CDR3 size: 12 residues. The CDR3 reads CASSLLPSPLHF. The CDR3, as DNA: TGTGCCAGCAGCTTACTTCCTTCACCCCTCCACTTT.

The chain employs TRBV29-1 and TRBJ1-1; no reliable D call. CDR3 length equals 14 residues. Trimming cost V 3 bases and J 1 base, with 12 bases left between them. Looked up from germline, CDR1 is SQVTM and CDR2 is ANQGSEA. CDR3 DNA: TGCAGCGTTGAGGGGAGAGCTGGGAACACTGAAGCTTTCTTT. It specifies CSVEGRAGNTEAFF. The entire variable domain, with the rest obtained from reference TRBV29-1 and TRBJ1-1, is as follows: SAVISQKPSRDICQRGTSLTIQCQVDSQVTMMFWYRQQPGQSLTLIATANQGSEATYESGFVIDKFPISRPNLTFSTLTVSNMSPEDSSIYLCSVEGRAGNTEAFFGQGTRLTVV.

The CDR3 reads CASSLGNRDNQPQHF. In nucleotides, the CDR3 is TGCGCCAGCAGCTTGGGAAACAGGGACAATCAGCCCCAGCATTTT. This sequence joins TRBV5-1 and TRBJ1-5; the D gene is possibly TRBD1 (6 bases). Deletions cut 0 bases from V and 3 bases from J, with 10 bases between. Per the germline V gene, CDR1 is SGHRS and CDR2 is YFSETQ. This CDR3 is 15 amino acids long.